Presented here are 19 T cell receptor beta chains from one specimen sequenced in a study of PD-1 blockade in classical Hodgkin lymphoma. Time point described: newly diagnosed, previously untreated cHL patient sample. The method was immunoSEQ multiplex PCR; TCRdb's version includes in-frame clones alone and lacks a portion of them. The sample includes some 26,000 clones, 94% of them seen just once. The sequenced sample consisted of peripheral blood mononuclear cells (PBMCs). All receptors derive from a human donor with classical Hodgkin lymphoma.

V is TRBV23-1 and J is TRBJ1-2; maybe TRBD1 (5 bases). TRBV23-1 is reported as an ORF; its role is uncertain. This CDR3 region has 11 residues. Trimming stripped 6 bases from V and 8 bases from J, with 10 bases between. The CDR3 here is CASSRGDGYTF. The CDR3 DNA is TGCGCCAGCAGCCGGGGGGACGGCTACACCTTC.

The V call is TRBV2, the J call TRBJ2-3; 10 bases agree with TRBD2. Germline-derived CDR1 and CDR2 are SNHLY and FYNNEI. Germline trimming cut 3 bases from V and 1 base from J; bases unmatched to any gene: 7. The CDR3 consists of 17 residues. CDR3 sequence: CASSDASGSRGTDTQYF. CDR3 DNA: TGTGCCAGCAGTGACGCTAGCGGGAGTCGGGGCACAGATACGCAGTATTTT.

Turning to this clone: An end of the junction differs from the germline gene, which may be a read error. The chain has TRBV28 and TRBJ1-5, with 10 bases lining up with TRBD1. CDR1 is MDHEN and CDR2 is SYDVKM in the germline V gene. This CDR3 has 13 amino acids. In nucleotides, the CDR3 is TGTGCCAGCAGTGACGACGGGTGGACAGGGGGGGATTTT. It is translated as CASSDDGWTGGDF.

This clone was observed a few times. The chain couples TRBV6-1 to TRBJ1-2, with a possible D match to TRBD1 (6 bases). V shed 1 base and J shed 4 bases, with 10 bases lying between them. Germline CDR1 and CDR2: MNHNS and SASEGT. The CDR3 is 14 amino acids. In DNA, the CDR3 is TGTGCCAGCAGTGAAGGGACAGAACTCTATGGCTACACCTTC. Its translation is CASSEGTELYGYTF.

The genes are TRBV18 and TRBJ2-1; the match to TRBD2 covers 7 bases. The junction had 13 bases not matched to a gene; V was cut back by 3 bases and J by 8 bases. Germline assignment: CDR1 KGHSH and CDR2 LQKENI. The CDR3 has 16 residues. The CDR3 loop reads CASSPRGEGLSHEQFF. The CDR3 DNA reads TGTGCCAGCTCACCGCGAGGGGAGGGCCTGAGCCATGAGCAGTTCTTC.

The genes are TRBV30 and TRBJ1-4; tentatively, D is TRBD1 (6 bases). There are 13 residues in the CDR3. The germline gives CDR1 GTSNPN, CDR2 SVGIG (reference sequence). The V end lost 5 bases, the J end lost 7 bases, and 14 bases lay between the germline ends. The CDR3 nucleotides are TGTGCCTGGCAACAGGGAGTGGGTGAAAAACTGTTTTTT. This translates into CAWQQGVGEKLFF.

This clone was recorded once. The chain has TRBV6-1 and TRBJ1-1, with unresolved D. Germline V lookup: CDR1 MNHNS, CDR2 SASEGT. This CDR3 spans 14 amino acids. V gave up 4 bases and J gave up 3 bases, with 12 bases separating them. The DNA of the CDR3 is TGTGCCAGCAGTGGTATCCTTAAATACACTGAAGCTTTCTTT. As protein: CASSGILKYTEAFF.

The V gene is TRBV27, the J gene TRBJ1-6; possible D gene TRBD1, 5 bases. Germline V gene data show CDR1 as MNHEY and CDR2 as SMNVEV (reference sequence). The CDR3 runs 14 residues. Trimming took off 3 bases at V and 7 bases at J, with 10 bases between the two ends. The CDR3 sequence is CASSFGTENSPLHF. In DNA form, the CDR3 reads TGTGCCAGCAGTTTTGGGACCGAGAATTCACCCCTCCACTTT.

The table lists this clone with a few counts. The chain uses TRBV23-1 and TRBJ2-3; TRBD1 matches 8 bases. TRBV23-1 is an ORF, with its function uncertain. There are 16 residues in the CDR3. Trimming removed 3 bases from V and 3 bases from J; junction bases left unmatched: 8. CDR3 in DNA: TGCGCCAGCAGTCAGAGCAGGACAGGGCGGACAGATACGCAGTATTTT. Protein: CASSQSRTGRTDTQYF.

V is TRBV7-9 and J is TRBJ1-1; no clear D gene. Germline V gene lookup returns CDR1 SEHNR and CDR2 FQNEAQ (reference sequence). Trimming pared 1 base from V and 9 bases from J, leaving 12 bases between. This CDR3 is 13 amino acids long. This CDR3 reads CASSLEVVNKAFF. In nucleotides, the CDR3 is TGTGCCAGCAGCTTAGAGGTGGTTAATAAAGCTTTCTTT.

The sample holds one count of this clone. This rearrangement joins TRBV30 to TRBJ1-2; D is unclear. The CDR3 is made up of 14 amino acids. Germline V gene data show CDR1 as GTSNPN and CDR2 as SVGIG (reference sequence). Trimming pared 0 bases from V and 4 bases from J, leaving 12 bases between. The DNA of the CDR3 is TGTGCCTGGAGTGTAAACCCTGAGCCCTATGGCTACACCTTC. Encoded protein: CAWSVNPEPYGYTF.

This clone was recorded only once. The rearrangement joins TRBV5-1 to TRBJ1-2; D gene ambiguous. V lost 2 bases to trimming and J lost 0 bases, with 17 bases between them. CDR1 and CDR2 (germline): SGHRS, YFSETQ. The CDR3 runs 17 residues. CDR3 coding DNA: TGCGCCAGCAGCTTATTATCTAAGGGAGCCGCTAACTATGGCTACACCTTC. It codes for CASSLLSKGAANYGYTF.

The chain combines TRBV19 with TRBJ1-5; 9 nucleotides align to TRBD1. The germline V gene encodes CDR1 LNHDA and CDR2 SQIVND (reference sequence). There are 15 residues in the CDR3. V trimming: 3 bases; J trimming: 4 bases; junction bases outside the gene matches: 4. The CDR3 nucleotides are TGTGCCAGTAGTATGGGGGGACAGGGTAATCAGCCCCAGCATTTT. It encodes CASSMGGQGNQPQHF.

The chain carries TRBV19 and TRBJ1-3; unclear D gene. This CDR3 is built from 13 residues. Germline CDR1 and CDR2: LNHDA and SQIVND (reference sequence). V lost 7 bases, J lost 10 bases, and 17 bases lay in between. The CDR3 region has the DNA TGTGCCAGTACCCACCCCGGTATGACGACCATATATTTT. Translating it yields CASTHPGMTTIYF. The whole variable domain, remainder taken from reference TRBV19 and TRBJ1-3, is DGGITQSPKYLFRKEGQNVTLSCEQNLNHDAMYWYRQDPGQGLRLIYYSQIVNDFQKGDIAEGYSVSREKKESFPLTVTSAQKNPTAFYLCASTHPGMTTIYFGEGSWLTVV.

The genes are TRBV5-1 and TRBJ2-5, with 11 bases aligning to TRBD1. The germline gives CDR1 SGHRS, CDR2 YFSETQ. The CDR3 totals 15 residues. The trim removed 5 bases at V and 5 bases at J, leaving 8 bases unmatched. The CDR3 here is CASRVGQGVGETQYF. The CDR3 DNA is TGCGCCAGCAGAGTGGGACAGGGGGTAGGGGAGACCCAGTACTTC.

J is TRBJ2-1 and V is TRBV5-1; TRBD1 or TRBD2 may be the D gene (5 bases each). The germline V gene has CDR1 SGHRS and CDR2 YFSETQ. CDR3 size: 13 residues. V gave up 2 bases and J gave up 4 bases, with 7 bases separating them. CDR3 DNA: TGCGCCAGCAGCTTAGGGACGTACAATGAGCAGTTCTTC. Its translation is CASSLGTYNEQFF.

CDR3 sequence reads: CAISELALTYEQYF. The CDR3 nucleotides read TGTGCCATCAGTGAGTTGGCCCTGACCTACGAGCAGTACTTC. The chain recombines TRBV10-3 with TRBJ2-7; D is unresolved. The CDR3 consists of 14 residues. The V and J ends lost 1 base and 2 bases respectively, with 9 bases between them. Germline lookup yields CDR1 ENHRY and CDR2 SYGVKD.

The chain employs TRBV2 and TRBJ1-2, with a weak D call TRBD1 (5 bases). Germline CDR1 SNHLY, CDR2 FYNNEI. Trimming took off 10 bases at V and 5 bases at J, with 11 bases between the two ends. The CDR3 loop spans 11 amino acids. The CDR3 sequence: CATHRGYGYTF. In DNA form, the CDR3 reads TGTGCCACCCACCGGGGGTATGGCTACACCTTC.

This clone was recorded only once. V is TRBV6-5 and J is TRBJ2-1; 10 nucleotides line up with TRBD2. V shed 11 bases, J shed 8 bases, and the junction held 12 bases outside the gene matches. CDR1 MNHEY and CDR2 SVGAGI come from the germline V gene. CDR3 size: 14 residues. The CDR3 protein is CAAGPSGGAYEQFF. As DNA, the CDR3 is TGTGCCGCAGGTCCCAGCGGGGGGGCCTATGAGCAGTTCTTC.